This paragraph covers one TCR beta chain sequence. Its antigen is not identified. These data come from a study of post-analysis software for immune sequencing data. General observations from the study: Normalized Chao1 diversity was significantly reduced in patients versus controls.

Presence of unique molecular identifiers characterized the TCR beta cDNA libraries. TCRdb recomputed calls from the PCR reads with MiXCR, one row per CDR3 protein. The sample consists of more than 350,000 distinct CDR3 sequences, approximately 38% of them appearing once. The clonotype comes from a girl aged 2 to 10 with multiple sclerosis. The sequencing sample was made of blood.

The CDR3 bases are TGTGCCACTGGGACCTCTGAGCAGTTCTTC. Translated, it gives CATGTSEQFF. The chain employs TRBV12-3 or TRBV12-4 and TRBJ2-1; the D gene could be TRBD1 or TRBD2 (5 bases each). Trimming took 10 bases from V and 9 from J, leaving 10 bases between them. The CDR3 sequence is 10 residues long.